This entry concerns a single TCR beta chain. The CDR3 length is 14 residues. Germline lookup yields CDR1 MNHNS and CDR2 SASEGT. The V end was cut by 5 bases, the J end by 0 bases, with 9 bases between. The entry originates in a study of blood T cells in healthy people across ages. A second PCR of about 6 to 12 cycles used a sample-barcoded 5' primer and a J-beta primer mix. From the 5' RACE reads, TCRdb called clonotypes with MiXCR, one entry per CDR3 protein. This table holds 850,000 to 1,000,000 distinct CDR3 sequences, roughly 48% found once. The chain employs TRBV6-1 and TRBJ2-3; possibly TRBD1 for D (6 bases). The receptor comes from a young man in good health. Sequencing input: blood. Written as DNA, the CDR3 is TGTGCCAGCAGTAAGACAGGCAGCACAGATACGCAGTATTTT. Residues: CASSKTGSTDTQYF.